This paragraph reports one T cell receptor (beta chain). Its antigen remains unidentified. The CDR3 is 14 residues long. The V gene's germline CDR1 is MNHNY and CDR2 SVGAGI (reference sequence). Trimming cost V 7 bases and J 9 bases, with 16 bases left between them. This sample is part of a study of beta chain features in type 1 diabetes. Study summary: Across every sample, roughly 100 million sorted cells were examined in total. Study results and limitations: Type 1 diabetes patients had moderately but significantly shorter TCRB CDR3s in all four CD4+ subsets.

Each sorted population was over 95% pure. Sequenced material consisted of expressed TCRB transcripts (all of the isolated RNA was reverse transcribed). Read counts averaged roughly 4 million for samples of naive, central memory and regulatory T cells. Measured with immunoSEQ multiplex PCR; TCRdb has only the in-frame clones, and not every one. This sample has tens of thousands of clones, with 35% to 50% found just once. Sequencing was performed on Tregs from blood. The clonotype was recovered from a man aged 25 to 40 with type 1 diabetes. The V and J genes are TRBV6-6 and TRBJ1-6; unclear D gene. The CDR3 coding sequence is TGTGCCAGCACTTTCACGGGTTCGGCTTCACCCCTCCACTTT. This encodes CASTFTGSASPLHF.